The clone carrying this T cell receptor (beta chain) was seen a handful of times. Its antigen is not identified. Using its own MiXCR run on the reads, TCRdb lists one record per CDR3 protein. This table has about 150,000 distinct CDR3 sequences, around 32% appearing once. The V and J ends lost 4 bases and 1 base respectively, with 13 bases between them. The CDR3 is 15 amino acids. The data derive from a study of T cell repertoires in cytomegalovirus infection. The source material was CD8+ T cells from cultured PBMCs, sampled from culture after CMV antigen stimulation. V gene TRBV12-3 or TRBV12-4 combines with J gene TRBJ1-2; D gene ambiguous. The TCR originated in a human donor in good health (CMV status not recorded). Some clones in this sample may be carry-over from other donors' samples. The CDR3 reads CASSSPDGINYGYTF. The CDR3 nucleotides read TGTGCCAGCAGTTCCCCGGACGGAATTAACTATGGCTACACCTTC.